This is a list of T cell receptor beta chains from one sample in a study of Ad26.COV2.S vaccination and SARS-CoV-2 variants. Using immunoSEQ multiplex PCR, the repertoire was profiled, and TCRdb retains in-frame clones only, with some absent. Counted here are fewer than 400,000 clones, approximately 86% occurring once; the ten biggest clones make up 1.9%. Sequenced material: peripheral blood, taken in a trial of Ad26.COV2.S vaccine versus placebo. These receptors all come from a person aged 18-65 years who received the Ad26.COV2.S COVID-19 vaccine or a placebo. Both conserved end residues are part of each CDR3. A D gene is named only where the DNA matches it firmly. Clone size is stated in some rows and not others, as once, few, many or a class when expanded.

clone size: once
D gene: .
J gene: TRBJ1-2
V gene: TRBV2
CDR3 protein: CASRTRGDYGYTF
CDR3 DNA: TGTGCCAGCAGAACAAGGGGGGACTATGGCTACACCTTC

clone size: .
D gene: .
J gene: TRBJ2-1
V gene: TRBV5-1
CDR3 protein: CASSSAAASGLSYNEQFF
CDR3 DNA: TGCGCCAGCAGCTCCGCCGCCGCTAGTGGCCTCTCCTACAATGAGCAGTTCTTC

clone size: few
D gene: TRBD1
J gene: TRBJ1-6
V gene: TRBV25-1
CDR3 protein: CASSESTGLNSPLHF
CDR3 DNA: TGTGCCAGCAGTGAATCGACAGGGCTGAATTCACCCCTCCACTTT

clone size: .
D gene: TRBD1
J gene: TRBJ1-1
V gene: TRBV7-2
CDR3 protein: CASSLTGGVVNTEAFF
CDR3 DNA: TGTGCCAGCAGCCTAACAGGGGGTGTCGTGAACACTGAAGCTTTCTTT

clone size: .
D gene: .
J gene: TRBJ2-4
V gene: TRBV15
CDR3 protein: CATSRDSRTVKNIQYF
CDR3 DNA: TGTGCCACCAGCAGAGATAGCAGGACAGTAAAAAACATTCAGTACTTC

clone size: .
D gene: .
J gene: TRBJ2-3
V gene: TRBV25-1
CDR3 protein: CASSEYLPSTDTQYF
CDR3 DNA: TGTGCCAGCAGTGAATACCTCCCGAGCACAGATACGCAGTATTTT

clone size: .
D gene: .
J gene: TRBJ2-3
V gene: TRBV6-1
CDR3 protein: CASSEIGGSEVDTQYF
CDR3 DNA: TGTGCCAGCAGTGAAATCGGGGGTTCGGAGGTGGATACGCAGTATTTT

clone size: .
D gene: TRBD2
J gene: TRBJ2-7
V gene: TRBV15
CDR3 protein: CATSRVIAGGNEQYF
CDR3 DNA: TGTGCCACCAGCAGAGTAATAGCGGGGGGGAACGAGCAGTACTTC

clone size: .
D gene: .
J gene: TRBJ1-3
V gene: TRBV5-6
CDR3 protein: CASSFLGGAPSGRNTIYF
CDR3 DNA: TGTGCCAGCAGCTTCTTGGGGGGAGCCCCGAGCGGCCGAAACACCATATATTTT

clone size: .
D gene: .
J gene: TRBJ2-7
V gene: TRBV6-6
CDR3 protein: CASSYNDRDPYEQYF
CDR3 DNA: TGTGCCAGCAGTTACAATGATAGGGATCCCTACGAGCAGTACTTC

clone size: .
D gene: .
J gene: TRBJ1-5
V gene: TRBV5-1
CDR3 protein: CASSLGGDQPQHF
CDR3 DNA: TGCGCCAGCAGCTTGGGGGGTGATCAGCCCCAGCATTTT

clone size: .
D gene: .
J gene: TRBJ2-5
V gene: TRBV10-3
CDR3 protein: CAISPGGRGGQETQYF
CDR3 DNA: TGTGCCATCAGCCCGGGGGGCAGGGGGGGCCAAGAGACCCAGTACTTC

clone size: few
D gene: .
J gene: TRBJ1-2
V gene: TRBV5-1
CDR3 protein: CASSLVPTGNYGYTF
CDR3 DNA: TGCGCCAGCAGCCTTGTTCCGACGGGGAACTATGGCTACACCTTC

clone size: .
D gene: TRBD1
J gene: TRBJ1-4
V gene: TRBV6-5
CDR3 protein: CASRTTGVEKLFF
CDR3 DNA: TGTGCCAGCAGAACCACAGGGGTTGAAAAACTGTTTTTT

clone size: .
D gene: .
J gene: TRBJ2-7
V gene: TRBV14
CDR3 protein: CASSQDPLFSYEQYF
CDR3 DNA: TGTGCCAGCAGCCAAGATCCCCTATTCTCCTACGAGCAGTACTTC

clone size: once
D gene: .
J gene: TRBJ2-5
V gene: TRBV15
CDR3 protein: CATSRDLVSRVTRETQYF
CDR3 DNA: TGTGCCACCAGCAGAGATCTAGTTTCTAGGGTTACGCGTGAGACCCAGTACTTC

clone size: few
D gene: .
J gene: TRBJ1-5
V gene: TRBV2
CDR3 protein: CASSGRAVYQPQHF
CDR3 DNA: TGTGCCAGCAGTGGGCGGGCGGTCTACCAGCCCCAGCATTTT

clone size: .
D gene: .
J gene: TRBJ2-5
V gene: TRBV12-3/TRBV12-4
CDR3 protein: CASSLEGETQYF
CDR3 DNA: TGTGCCAGCTCACTAGAGGGAGAGACCCAGTACTTC

clone size: .
D gene: .
J gene: TRBJ1-6
V gene: TRBV12-5
CDR3 protein: CASGAGDSPLHF
CDR3 DNA: TGTGCTAGTGGAGCAGGGGATTCACCCCTCCACTTT

clone size: .
D gene: .
J gene: TRBJ1-2
V gene: TRBV3-1/TRBV3-2
CDR3 protein: CASSQGQDLGYTF
CDR3 DNA: TGTGCCAGCAGCCAAGGACAGGACTTGGGCTACACCTTC

clone size: .
D gene: TRBD2
J gene: TRBJ2-5
V gene: TRBV9
CDR3 protein: CASVWERGETQYF
CDR3 DNA: TGTGCCAGCGTTTGGGAGCGGGGAGAGACCCAGTACTTC

clone size: .
D gene: .
J gene: TRBJ1-5
V gene: TRBV2
CDR3 protein: CASSEAGRPNQPQHF
CDR3 DNA: TGTGCCAGCAGTGAAGCGGGGCGGCCAAATCAGCCCCAGCATTTT

clone size: .
D gene: TRBD2
J gene: TRBJ2-1
V gene: TRBV29-1
CDR3 protein: CSVEARLAHEQFF
CDR3 DNA: TGCAGCGTTGAAGCGAGACTAGCGCATGAGCAGTTCTTC

clone size: .
D gene: .
J gene: TRBJ2-1
V gene: TRBV27
CDR3 protein: CASRLAGQGRNEQFF
CDR3 DNA: TGTGCCAGCAGACTAGCGGGACAGGGTCGAAATGAGCAGTTCTTC